These 22 T cell receptor beta chains came from one sample sequenced in a study of T cell responses to AZD1222 COVID-19 vaccine. This table comes from immunoSEQ multiplex PCR, and its TCRdb copy is limited to in-frame clones, with some not included. Of 100,000 to 120,000 clones listed, about 88% are singletons. Here the sequenced sample was peripheral blood, taken on day 0 of AZD1222 vaccination. The source is an adult in good health.

The chain recombines TRBV24-1 with TRBJ1-3; D remains ambiguous. V was shortened by 3 bases and J by 5 bases, with 13 bases between the two germline ends. This CDR3 contains 15 residues. CDR1 is KGHDR and CDR2 is SFDVKD in the germline V gene. The CDR3 DNA sequence: TGTGCCACCAGTGATAGCAGCCCGGATCGAAACACCATATATTTT. It is translated as CATSDSSPDRNTIYF.

The chain combines TRBV19 with TRBJ1-1; 7 bases map to TRBD1. Per germline, CDR1 LNHDA and CDR2 SQIVND (reference sequence). Trimming at V came to 4 bases and at J to 1 base, leaving 0 bases not matched to a gene. The CDR3 extends over 13 amino acids. CDR3 loop: CASSRQGNTEAFF. The CDR3 DNA reads as TGTGCCAGTAGTAGACAGGGGAACACTGAAGCTTTCTTT.

The chain has TRBV18 and TRBJ2-1, with 15 bases fitting TRBD2. Trimming removed 5 bases from V and 4 bases from J; junction bases left unmatched: 15. This CDR3 comprises 20 residues. Germline loops: CDR1 KGHSH, CDR2 LQKENI. The CDR3 loop is CASSSLGLAGGAGVYNEQFF. The CDR3 nucleotides are TGTGCCAGCTCATCTTTGGGACTAGCGGGGGGCGCCGGGGTATACAATGAGCAGTTCTTC.

This clone was counted a single time. The chain combines TRBV9 with TRBJ2-3, with a tentative D call TRBD2 (6 bases). This CDR3 contains 16 residues. Trimming took 3 bases from V and 1 from J, leaving 15 bases between them. Germline CDR1 reads SGDLS; CDR2 reads YYNGEE. Here the CDR3 reads CASSGRDSPRTDTQYF. The CDR3 bases are TGTGCCAGCAGCGGACGGGACTCCCCACGCACAGATACGCAGTATTTT.

This clone was recorded once. The V and J genes are TRBV10-3 and TRBJ2-7; weak D call: TRBD1 (5 bases). This CDR3 region has 15 residues. V lost 0 bases, J lost 5 bases, and 14 bases lay in between. Germline V gene data show CDR1 as ENHRY and CDR2 as SYGVKD. DNA for the CDR3: TGTGCCATCAGTGAGTCTGAAGGGGCCTTTAACGAGCAGTACTTC. Translation: CAISESEGAFNEQYF.

This clone was detected only once. The chain couples TRBV19 to TRBJ1-1; no firm D call. Germline CDR1 LNHDA, CDR2 SQIVND (reference sequence). This CDR3 is built from 14 residues. V was clipped by 6 bases and J by 1 base, with 12 bases between them. The chain's CDR3 is CASSPSMENTEAFF. CDR3 nucleotide sequence: TGTGCCAGTAGCCCTAGTATGGAGAACACTGAAGCTTTCTTT. Combining the CDR3 with reference TRBV19 and TRBJ1-1 gives the whole variable domain DGGITQSPKYLFRKEGQNVTLSCEQNLNHDAMYWYRQDPGQGLRLIYYSQIVNDFQKGDIAEGYSVSREKKESFPLTVTSAQKNPTAFYLCASSPSMENTEAFFGQGTRLTVV.

This clone was found once. This rearrangement joins TRBV5-6 to TRBJ2-2; either TRBD1 or TRBD2 may supply D (7 bases each). The CDR3 is made up of 16 amino acids. V was shortened by 3 bases and J by 7 bases, with 19 bases between the two germline ends. The germline CDR1 and CDR2 sequences are SGHDT and YYEEEE. The CDR3, as DNA: TGTGCCAGCAGCTCCTATTCAAGCGGGACAGACGGGGAGCTGTTTTTT. Its protein is CASSSYSSGTDGELFF.

The V and J genes are TRBV5-5 and TRBJ1-1; possibly TRBD1 for D (6 bases). CDR3 length: 14 residues. Trimming cost V 4 bases and J 4 bases, with 14 bases left between them. Germline assignment: CDR1 SGHKS and CDR2 YYEKEE (reference sequence). This chain's CDR3 is CASSPNRVSTEAFF. In DNA form, the CDR3 reads TGTGCCAGCAGCCCAAACAGGGTTAGCACTGAAGCTTTCTTT.

This clone was recorded only once. The V call is TRBV20-1, the J call TRBJ1-2; TRBD1 matches 9 bases. Germline V gene sequence: CDR1 DFQATT, CDR2 SNEGSKA (reference sequence). The CDR3 has 14 residues. Trimming at V came to 4 bases and at J to 5 bases, leaving 8 bases not matched to a gene. CDR3 loop: CSAIDRGGLYGYTF. The CDR3 DNA reads as TGCAGTGCTATTGACAGGGGGGGGTTGTATGGCTACACCTTC.

The genes are TRBV6-1 and TRBJ2-5; 9 bases agree with TRBD2. CDR3 length: 16 residues. In germline, CDR1 is MNHNS, CDR2 SASEGT. Losses at the gene ends were 2 bases for V and 1 base for J; bases not matched to a gene: 5. This CDR3 reads CASSEILAGRQETQYF. The CDR3 coding sequence is TGTGCCAGCAGTGAAATCCTAGCGGGGCGCCAAGAGACCCAGTACTTC.

The V gene is TRBV9, the J gene TRBJ2-7; D possibly corresponds to TRBD2 (6 bases). Germline values: CDR1 SGDLS, CDR2 YYNGEE. The CDR3 is made up of 14 amino acids. Trimming removed 6 bases at V and 2 bases at J, with 15 bases between. For the CDR3, the DNA is TGTGCCAGCAATGATGGAGGGGCCACCTACGAGCAGTACTTC. Translation gives CASNDGGATYEQYF.

The chain joins TRBV7-9 to TRBJ1-2; weak D call: TRBD1 (5 bases). The ends were cut back, 4 bases at V and 4 bases at J, with 22 bases in the middle. The CDR3 loop spans 17 amino acids. Looked up from germline, CDR1 is SEHNR and CDR2 is FQNEAQ (reference sequence). The CDR3 coding sequence is TGTGCCAGCAGCTCACAGTTCCCTATGGGGGAGCTCTATGGCTACACCTTC. Translated: CASSSQFPMGELYGYTF.

This rearrangement joins TRBV19 to TRBJ1-2; D gene uncertain. Germline V CDR1 and CDR2: LNHDA, SQIVND (reference sequence). The CDR3 runs to 13 residues. The V end was cut by 6 bases, the J end by 4 bases, with 12 bases between. This chain's CDR3 is CASSSTEVYGYTF. The CDR3, as DNA: TGTGCCAGTAGCTCAACCGAGGTCTATGGCTACACCTTC.

Only one count was recorded for this clone. The chain recombines TRBV25-1 with TRBJ1-1; 11 nucleotides align to TRBD1. V lost 5 bases and J lost 4; bases outside the gene matches: 9. The CDR3 sequence is 16 residues long. Germline assignment: CDR1 MGHDK and CDR2 SYGVNS. The CDR3 DNA reads as TGTGCCAGCAGTTACTTTTCCGGGACAGGGGGCACTGAAGCTTTCTTT. Translated, it gives CASSYFSGTGGTEAFF. The full variable domain, with the rest looked up from reference TRBV25-1 and TRBJ1-1, is EADIYQTPRYLVIGTGKKITLECSQTMGHDKMYWYQQDPGMELHLIHYSYGVNSTEKGDLSSESTVSRIRTEHFPLTLESARPSHTSQYLCASSYFSGTGGTEAFFGQGTRLTVV.

The chain carries TRBV2 and TRBJ1-2, with a possible D match to TRBD1 (6 bases). This CDR3 has 13 amino acids. The germline CDR1 and CDR2 sequences are SNHLY and FYNNEI. The V gene lost 7 bases and the J gene lost 4 bases, with 13 bases spanning the gap. The CDR3 loop is CASIRQETYGYTF. The CDR3 region has the DNA TGTGCCAGCATTCGACAGGAGACCTATGGCTACACCTTC.

The sample holds one count of this clone. The V gene is TRBV27, the J gene TRBJ2-7; tentative D call: TRBD1 (5 bases). The ends were cut back, 7 bases at V and 0 bases at J, with 13 bases in the middle. This CDR3 comprises 14 residues. The germline V gene has CDR1 MNHEY and CDR2 SMNVEV (reference sequence). CDR3 in amino acids: CASKRTTNSYEQYF. In DNA, the CDR3 is TGTGCCAGCAAAAGGACAACGAACTCCTACGAGCAGTACTTC.

The V and J genes are TRBV5-8 and TRBJ2-6, with a tentative D call TRBD1 (6 bases). The CDR3 contains 16 residues. Germline CDR1 and CDR2: SGHTS and YDEGEE. V was trimmed by 1 base and J by 2 bases, leaving 10 bases between them. The CDR3 sequence is CASSLYTGTGANVLTF. Written as DNA, the CDR3 is TGTGCCAGCAGCTTGTACACAGGGACTGGGGCCAACGTCCTGACTTTC.

V is TRBV4-1 and J is TRBJ1-4; TRBD1 matches 7 bases. This CDR3 spans 16 amino acids. V lost 3 bases and J lost 0; bases outside the gene matches: 4. The germline V gene has CDR1 MGHRA and CDR2 YSYEKL. CDR3 sequence (DNA): TGCGCCAGCAGCCATGCAACAGGGGCAACTAATGAAAAACTGTTTTTT. Its protein is CASSHATGATNEKLFF.

The chain has TRBV5-5 and TRBJ1-1; D unresolved. This CDR3 has 11 residues. Trimming cost V 4 bases and J 2 bases, with 3 bases left between them. The germline V gene has CDR1 SGHKS and CDR2 YYEKEE (reference sequence). The CDR3 loop reads CASSPNTEAFF. The CDR3 DNA follows: TGTGCCAGCAGCCCAAACACTGAAGCTTTCTTT.

The rearrangement uses TRBV10-2 and TRBJ2-7; D may be TRBD2 (6 bases). The germline gives CDR1 WSHSY, CDR2 SAAADI. There are 15 residues in the CDR3. Between the trimmed V and J ends, which lost 3 bases and 2 bases, there was a span of 14 bases. The CDR3 is CASSETGTAAYEQYF. For the CDR3, the DNA is TGCGCCAGCAGTGAAACCGGGACTGCGGCCTACGAGCAGTACTTC.

The rearrangement links TRBV15 to TRBJ2-7; TRBD1 is a possible D gene (5 bases). This CDR3 has 14 amino acids. V lost 3 bases to trimming and J lost 3 bases, with 12 bases between them. CDR1 is LNHNV, CDR2 YYDKDF, per germline (reference sequence). CDR3 sequence reads: CATSRGGDSYEQYF. CDR3 sequence (DNA): TGTGCCACCAGCAGGGGCGGCGACAGCTACGAGCAGTACTTC.

J is TRBJ1-2 and V is TRBV2; no clear D. The germline V and J ends were trimmed by 8 bases and 4 bases, with 14 bases remaining between them. Germline V gene sequence: CDR1 SNHLY, CDR2 FYNNEI. The CDR3 runs to 13 residues. CDR3 sequence (DNA): TGTGCCAGCTTGCGCAGGAGCATCTATGGCTACACCTTC. Translating it yields CASLRRSIYGYTF.